One and the same sample provided the 28 T cell receptor beta chains below, sequenced in a study of response to subunit inactivated influenza vaccine. TCRdb ran MiXCR on the RT-PCR reads and lists one entry per CDR3 protein. The repertoire holds about 540,000 distinct CDR3 sequences, with under 25% as singletons. Another study also made use of these data, one on T cells expressing NK-cell markers. This second study notes: In generating TCR beta cDNA, 5'RACE template switching with UMIs was used.

Sequenced here: CD4+ T cells sorted from PBMCs, sampled approximately 12 days after vaccination. The receptors were gathered from a man aged 50-60 years who received an inactivated influenza vaccine.

The chain is built from TRBV12-3 or TRBV12-4 and TRBJ1-4; D gene ambiguous. With 4 bases removed from V and 12 bases from J, the gap between germline ends came to 12 bases. The CDR3 is 12 amino acids. The CDR3 bases are TGTGCCAGCAGTTCCCACTGGGAGGAACTGTTTTTT. Amino acids: CASSSHWEELFF.

This clonotype came up a few times. J is TRBJ2-3 and V is TRBV24-1, with a weak D call TRBD2 (7 bases). Germline-derived CDR1 and CDR2 are KGHDR and SFDVKD. The CDR3 loop spans 15 amino acids. V was pared by 1 base and J by 6 bases, with 13 bases between. CDR3 protein: CATSDFGGGWDTQYF. The DNA for the CDR3 is TGTGCCACCAGTGATTTTGGGGGGGGCTGGGATACGCAGTATTTT.

The chain uses TRBV27 and TRBJ1-6; D gene ambiguous. Germline assignment: CDR1 MNHEY and CDR2 SMNVEV (reference sequence). CDR3 length: 15 amino acids. The V end was cut by 6 bases, the J end by 9 bases, with 18 bases between. The CDR3 reads CASSPGLLSGSPLHF. The CDR3 DNA reads TGTGCCAGCAGCCCCGGGCTCCTATCGGGTTCACCCCTCCACTTT.

This chain joins TRBV7-2 and TRBJ2-7, with D tentatively TRBD1 or TRBD2 (6 bases each). Trimming shortened V by 2 bases and J by 0 bases, and 14 bases separated the two germline ends. The CDR3 spans 16 residues. Germline V gene lookup returns CDR1 SGHTA and CDR2 FQGNSA. CDR3 nucleotide sequence: TGTGCCAGCAGCTTAATGGGGGGCCACAGCTCCTACGAGCAGTACTTC. Translation: CASSLMGGHSSYEQYF.

The sample holds many counts of this clonotype. The V and J genes are TRBV6-1 and TRBJ1-5, with a weak D call TRBD1 (6 bases). The germline V gene has CDR1 MNHNS and CDR2 SASEGT. Trimming removed 2 bases at V and 6 bases at J, with 14 bases between. This CDR3 spans 15 amino acids. The CDR3 is CASSELSRGFQPQHF. CDR3 nucleotides: TGTGCCAGCAGTGAATTGTCGAGGGGGTTTCAGCCCCAGCATTTT.

The CDR3 nucleotides are TGTGCCAGCAGTGAAGCTGACGGGGTCCTTTCCGAGTTCTTC. Protein sequence: CASSEADGVLSEFF. This chain uses TRBV6-1 with TRBJ2-1, with D perhaps TRBD2 (5 bases). The CDR3 extends over 14 amino acids. The V end was cut by 0 bases, the J end by 14 bases, with 17 bases between. Germline V gene data show CDR1 as MNHNS and CDR2 as SASEGT.

J is TRBJ1-2 and V is TRBV20-1, with D possibly matching TRBD1 (6 bases). There are 15 residues in the CDR3. Trimming cost V 3 bases and J 3 bases, with 17 bases left between them. The V gene's germline CDR1 is DFQATT and CDR2 SNEGSKA (reference sequence). DNA for the CDR3: TGCAGTGCTAGTTCCGGGACGGCAGGGGACTATGGCTACACCTTC. Translating gives CSASSGTAGDYGYTF.

This clonotype was observed a handful of times. This chain uses TRBV20-1 with TRBJ1-1, with D unclear. The CDR3 contains 13 residues. Germline V lookup: CDR1 DFQATT, CDR2 SNEGSKA (reference sequence). V was shortened by 3 bases and J by 0 bases, with 8 bases between the two germline ends. This CDR3 reads CSASRRMNTEAFF. CDR3 in DNA: TGCAGTGCTAGCCGACGGATGAACACTGAAGCTTTCTTT.

The V call is TRBV24-1, the J call TRBJ2-1; the D is unclear. V lost 4 bases and J 5 bases, leaving 8 bases between the germline ends. CDR1 is KGHDR, CDR2 SFDVKD, per germline. The CDR3 is 13 residues long. CDR3 nucleotides: TGTGCCACCAGTGACCCCACTCACAATGAGCAGTTCTTC. The encoded protein is CATSDPTHNEQFF.

The chain links TRBV20-1 to TRBJ2-3; 7 positions agree with TRBD2. Trimming removed 5 bases from V and 8 bases from J; junction bases left unmatched: 10. CDR1 is DFQATT, CDR2 SNEGSKA, per germline (reference sequence). The CDR3 sequence is 13 residues long. The DNA for the CDR3 is TGCAGTGCTCATTCGGGTAGCGGGCTTACGCAGTATTTT. Protein: CSAHSGSGLTQYF.

This chain connects TRBV5-6 to TRBJ2-3, with 7 bases fitting TRBD2. The germline CDR1 and CDR2 sequences are SGHDT and YYEEEE. J gave up 5 bases and V 4 bases, and 4 bases lay outside the gene matches. This CDR3 has 13 amino acids. CDR3 protein: CASSLGTKDTQYF. Here the CDR3 DNA reads TGTGCCAGCAGCCTGGGGACTAAAGATACGCAGTATTTT.

The chain has TRBV12-3 or TRBV12-4 and TRBJ2-5; 7 bases line up with TRBD2. The CDR3 contains 11 residues. The trim removed 7 bases at V and 10 bases at J, leaving 6 bases unmatched. In DNA, the CDR3 is TGTGCCAGCATGGAAGCGGGAAGCCAGTACTTC. Amino acids: CASMEAGSQYF.

This chain joins TRBV11-2 and TRBJ2-3; TRBD2 matches 10 bases. Germline V gene sequence: CDR1 SGHAT, CDR2 FQNNGV. The CDR3 runs 15 residues. The J segment lost 4 bases and the V segment lost 1 base, leaving 2 bases of the junction unmatched. The CDR3 bases are TGTGCCAGCAGCTTAGTTGGGACTAGCGCAGATACGCAGTATTTT. Amino acid sequence: CASSLVGTSADTQYF.

This clonotype was seen more than once but under ten times. The gene calls are TRBV7-2 and TRBJ1-2, with a tentative D call TRBD1 (6 bases). The CDR3 length is 15 residues. V shed 3 bases and J shed 3 bases, with 14 bases lying between them. Germline V gives CDR1 SGHTA, CDR2 FQGNSA. The CDR3 protein is CASSLGLGGYYGYTF. The CDR3, as DNA: TGTGCCAGCAGCTTGGGCTTGGGGGGCTACTATGGCTACACCTTC.

The chain has TRBV4-3 and TRBJ2-1; D may be TRBD1 (6 bases). V was cut by 0 bases and J by 8 bases, with 14 bases left in between. The CDR3 spans 15 residues. The germline V gene encodes CDR1 LGHNA and CDR2 YSLEER. CDR3 in amino acids: CASSQEGAGHDEQFF. The CDR3 coding sequence is TGCGCCAGCAGCCAAGAGGGGGCAGGGCATGATGAGCAGTTCTTC.

The CDR3: CASRRTSGLDTQYF. The CDR3 DNA reads TGTGCCAGCAGAAGGACTAGCGGACTAGATACGCAGTATTTT. The chain combines TRBV6-2 or TRBV6-3 with TRBJ2-3, with 10 bases fitting TRBD2. With 6 bases clipped from V and 5 bases from J, the junction kept 5 bases outside the gene matches. Germline V lookup: CDR1 MNHEY, CDR2 SVGEGT. The CDR3 has 14 amino acids.

This clonotype was detected ten times or more. J is TRBJ1-4 and V is TRBV6-1; 7 nucleotides align to TRBD1. There are 15 residues in the CDR3. With V trimmed by 5 bases and J by 2 bases, 5 bases remained unmatched. Germline V gene data show CDR1 as MNHNS and CDR2 as SASEGT. CDR3 residues: CASSPRQGTNEKLFF. Written as DNA, the CDR3 is TGTGCCAGCAGTCCGCGACAGGGCACTAATGAAAAACTGTTTTTT.

The chain carries TRBV20-1 and TRBJ2-1, with unresolved D. Trimming shortened V by 5 bases and J by 8 bases, and 10 bases separated the two germline ends. Germline loops: CDR1 DFQATT, CDR2 SNEGSKA (reference sequence). CDR3 length: 11 residues. This chain's CDR3 is CSARQRDEQFF. The CDR3 DNA reads as TGCAGTGCTCGCCAAAGGGATGAGCAGTTCTTC.

In this sample, this clonotype turned up once. This rearrangement joins TRBV7-2 to TRBJ2-3; 7 nucleotides agree with TRBD1. The trim removed 0 bases at V and 4 bases at J, leaving 1 base unmatched. Germline V gene sequence: CDR1 SGHTA, CDR2 FQGNSA. This CDR3 is built from 14 residues. CDR3 amino acids: CASSLATGSDTQYF. In DNA, the CDR3 is TGTGCCAGCAGCTTAGCGACAGGGTCAGATACGCAGTATTTT.

The chain carries TRBV20-1 and TRBJ1-5; D is perhaps TRBD1 (5 bases). CDR1 DFQATT and CDR2 SNEGSKA come from the germline V gene (reference sequence). The CDR3 runs to 14 residues. V lost 0 bases to trimming and J lost 4 bases, with 10 bases between them. CDR3 sequence (DNA): TGCAGTGCTAGAGAGGGCAGGGAGAATCAGCCCCAGCATTTT. It encodes CSAREGRENQPQHF.

Only a few counts were recorded for this clonotype. The rearrangement uses TRBV7-9 and TRBJ2-5, with TRBD2 as a possible D gene (7 bases). The CDR3 is 14 residues long. The V gene's germline CDR1 is SEHNR and CDR2 FQNEAQ (reference sequence). V was shortened by 1 base and J by 5 bases, with 11 bases between the two germline ends. The chain's CDR3 is CASSLGGGPETQYF. The CDR3 DNA follows: TGTGCCAGCAGCTTAGGGGGGGGGCCCGAGACCCAGTACTTC.

This clonotype has a handful of counts. This rearrangement joins TRBV20-1 to TRBJ1-1, with 7 bases aligning to TRBD1. V dropped 1 base and J dropped 3; count of bases not matched to a gene: 26. The CDR3 extends over 21 amino acids. Germline V gene sequence: CDR1 DFQATT, CDR2 SNEGSKA (reference sequence). CDR3 nucleotide sequence: TGCAGTGCTAGAGTCATAACTTTAAGGGGGCGACAGGGATCGACAGACACTGAAGCTTTCTTT. Its translation is CSARVITLRGRQGSTDTEAFF.

The chain recombines TRBV11-2 with TRBJ2-7, with 7 bases identical to TRBD1. Germline CDR1 SGHAT, CDR2 FQNNGV. The J segment lost 7 bases and the V segment lost 6 bases, leaving 21 bases of the junction unmatched. The CDR3 is 17 amino acids. The DNA for the CDR3 is TGTGCCAGCAGACGTTTAAAGGGGGCGGTCCGGGCAGGGGAGCAGTACTTC. Protein product: CASRRLKGAVRAGEQYF.

This clonotype was recorded many times. The V call is TRBV5-1, the J call TRBJ1-2; TRBD1 agrees at 8 bases. This CDR3 contains 16 residues. V shed 0 bases and J 1 base; nucleotides not matched to a gene: 5. Per the germline V gene, CDR1 is SGHRS and CDR2 is YFSETQ. CDR3 sequence reads: CASSLAEGQGNYGYTF. CDR3 bases: TGCGCCAGCAGCTTGGCCGAAGGACAGGGTAACTATGGCTACACCTTC.

The chain recombines TRBV6-1 with TRBJ2-1; 11 positions match TRBD2. Unmatched junction bases numbered 8, after V lost 6 bases and J lost 13 bases. Germline CDR1 MNHNS, CDR2 SASEGT. The CDR3 length is 13 residues. The CDR3, as DNA: TGTGCCAGCAGCCCCGGACTAGCGGGTCAACAGTTCTTC. The encoded protein is CASSPGLAGQQFF.

In its sample, this clonotype was seen a few times. As DNA, the CDR3 is TGTGCCAGCAGCGCCTCCGGGACTGGGTTAACAGATACGCAGTATTTT. This sequence encodes CASSASGTGLTDTQYF. The chain couples TRBV9 to TRBJ2-3; D may be TRBD2 (6 bases). The ends were cut back, 3 bases at V and 3 bases at J, with 17 bases in the middle. This CDR3 is 16 amino acids long. Germline V CDR1 and CDR2: SGDLS, YYNGEE.

This clonotype appeared a few times. This chain links TRBV6-5 with TRBJ2-1; 10 bases are shared with TRBD1. Germline CDR1 is MNHEY and CDR2 is SVGAGI. The CDR3 has 16 residues. J gave up 8 bases and V 0 bases, and 7 bases lay outside the gene matches. As DNA, the CDR3 is TGTGCCAGCAGTTACTCGATTGGGGACAGGGGCGATGAGCAGTTCTTC. Protein: CASSYSIGDRGDEQFF.

V and J are TRBV11-3 and TRBJ2-3, with D perhaps matching TRBD1 or TRBD2 (5 bases each). The CDR3 loop spans 16 amino acids. The V and J ends lost 1 base and 5 bases respectively, with 16 bases between them. The germline gives CDR1 SGHNT, CDR2 YENEEA. CDR3 sequence (DNA): TGTGCCAGCAGCTTAGGATTTGGGGGAAATGGAGATACGCAGTATTTT. Translation gives CASSLGFGGNGDTQYF.